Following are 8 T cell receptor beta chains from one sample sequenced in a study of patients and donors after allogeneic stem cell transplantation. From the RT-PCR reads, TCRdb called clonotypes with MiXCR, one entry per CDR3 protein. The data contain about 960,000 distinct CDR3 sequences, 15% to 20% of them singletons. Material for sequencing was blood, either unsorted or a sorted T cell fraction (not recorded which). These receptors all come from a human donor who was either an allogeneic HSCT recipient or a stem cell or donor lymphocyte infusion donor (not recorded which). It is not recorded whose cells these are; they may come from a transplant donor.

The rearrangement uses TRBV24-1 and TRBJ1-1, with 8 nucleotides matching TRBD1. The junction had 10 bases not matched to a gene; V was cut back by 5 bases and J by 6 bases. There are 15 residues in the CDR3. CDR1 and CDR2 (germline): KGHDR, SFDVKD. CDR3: CATSGFRTGRAEAFF. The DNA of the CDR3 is TGTGCCACCAGTGGGTTTCGGACAGGGAGAGCTGAAGCTTTCTTT.

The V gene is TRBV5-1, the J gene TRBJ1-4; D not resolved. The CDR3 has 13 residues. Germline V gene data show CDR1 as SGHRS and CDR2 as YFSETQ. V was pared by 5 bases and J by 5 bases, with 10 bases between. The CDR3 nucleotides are TGCGCCAGCAGGCAAGGACTGAATGAAAAACTGTTTTTT. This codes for CASRQGLNEKLFF. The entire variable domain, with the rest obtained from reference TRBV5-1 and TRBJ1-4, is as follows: KAGVTQTPRYLIKTRGQQVTLSCSPISGHRSVSWYQQTPGQGLQFLFEYFSETQRNKGNFPGRFSGRQFSNSRSEMNVSTLELGDSALYLCASRQGLNEKLFFGSGTQLSVL.

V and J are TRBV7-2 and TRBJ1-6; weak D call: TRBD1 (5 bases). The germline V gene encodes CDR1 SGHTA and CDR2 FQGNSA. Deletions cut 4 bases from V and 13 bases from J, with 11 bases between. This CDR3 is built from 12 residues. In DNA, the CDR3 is TGTGCCAGCAGCTATACGGGACTGCCCCTCCACTTT. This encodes CASSYTGLPLHF.

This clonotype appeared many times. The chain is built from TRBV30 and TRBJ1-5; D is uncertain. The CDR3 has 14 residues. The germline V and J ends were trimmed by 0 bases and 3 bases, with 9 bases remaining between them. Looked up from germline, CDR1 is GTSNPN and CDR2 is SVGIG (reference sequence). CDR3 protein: CAWSVGGFNQPQHF. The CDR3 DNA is TGTGCCTGGAGTGTTGGCGGTTTCAATCAGCCCCAGCATTTT.

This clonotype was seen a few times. The CDR3 sequence is CASSLWGSYEQYF. DNA of the CDR3: TGTGCCAGCAGCTTGTGGGGGTCCTACGAGCAGTACTTC. The J gene is TRBJ2-7, the V gene TRBV5-6, with D possibly called TRBD1 or TRBD2 (5 bases each). The CDR3 contains 13 residues. Germline values: CDR1 SGHDT, CDR2 YYEEEE. V dropped 1 base and J dropped 1 base, with 6 bases sitting between them.

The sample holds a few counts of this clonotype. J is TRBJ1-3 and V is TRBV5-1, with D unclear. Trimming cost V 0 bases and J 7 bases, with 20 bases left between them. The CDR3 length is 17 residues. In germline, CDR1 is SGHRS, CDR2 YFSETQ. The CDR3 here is CASSLESGLGGINTIYF. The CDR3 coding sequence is TGCGCCAGCAGCTTGGAATCCGGCCTCGGTGGGATCAACACCATATATTTT. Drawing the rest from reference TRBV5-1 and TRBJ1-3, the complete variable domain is KAGVTQTPRYLIKTRGQQVTLSCSPISGHRSVSWYQQTPGQGLQFLFEYFSETQRNKGNFPGRFSGRQFSNSRSEMNVSTLELGDSALYLCASSLESGLGGINTIYFGEGSWLTVV.

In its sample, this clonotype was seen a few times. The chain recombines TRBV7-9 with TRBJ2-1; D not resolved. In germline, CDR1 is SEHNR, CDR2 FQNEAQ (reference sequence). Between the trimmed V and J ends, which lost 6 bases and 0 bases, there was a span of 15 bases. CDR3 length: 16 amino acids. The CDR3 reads CASRPVQTSSYNEQFF. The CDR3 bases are TGTGCCAGCAGACCAGTCCAGACGAGCTCCTACAATGAGCAGTTCTTC.

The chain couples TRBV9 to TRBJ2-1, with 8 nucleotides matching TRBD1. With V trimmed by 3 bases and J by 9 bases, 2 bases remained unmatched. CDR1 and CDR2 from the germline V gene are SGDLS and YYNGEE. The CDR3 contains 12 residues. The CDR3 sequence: CASSDTGGEQFF. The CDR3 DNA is TGTGCCAGCAGCGATACAGGGGGTGAGCAGTTCTTC.